The present T cell receptor beta chain was sequenced within a study of blood T cells in healthy people across ages. A sample-barcoded 5' primer and a J-beta primer mix were used in a second PCR of about 7 to 12 cycles. TCRdb ran MiXCR on the 5' RACE reads and lists one entry per CDR3 protein. This sample has approximately 800,000 distinct CDR3 sequences, with 20% to 30% found just once. Germline loops: CDR1 KGHSH, CDR2 LQKENI. V shed 1 base, J shed 4 bases, and the junction held 4 bases outside the gene matches. The CDR3 is 15 amino acids. The sample was also linked to a second study, of T cells of mothers and their children.

The sequence came from a boy aged 5-17 years in good health. The chain links TRBV18 to TRBJ2-7, with 10 positions matching TRBD1. Sequencing was performed on blood. The CDR3 spells CASSPLDRGWYEQYF. DNA of the CDR3: TGTGCCAGCTCACCACTGGACAGGGGGTGGTACGAGCAGTACTTC.